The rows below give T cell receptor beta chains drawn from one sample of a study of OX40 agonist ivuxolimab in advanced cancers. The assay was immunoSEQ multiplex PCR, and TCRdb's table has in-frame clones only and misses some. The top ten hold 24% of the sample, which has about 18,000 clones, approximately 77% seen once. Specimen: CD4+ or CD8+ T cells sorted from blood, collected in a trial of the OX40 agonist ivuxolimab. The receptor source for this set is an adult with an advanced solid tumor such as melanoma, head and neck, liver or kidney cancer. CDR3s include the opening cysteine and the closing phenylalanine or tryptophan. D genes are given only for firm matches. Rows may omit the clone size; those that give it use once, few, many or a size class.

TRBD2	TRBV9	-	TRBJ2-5	TGTGCCAGCAGCGTATCAGCGGGGGAAGAGACCCAGTACTTC	CASSVSAGEETQYF
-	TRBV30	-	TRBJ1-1	TGTGCCTGGGGTTTAGCGGGCCAGGACACTGAAGCTTTCTTT	CAWGLAGQDTEAFF
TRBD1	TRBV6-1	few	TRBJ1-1	TGTGCCAGCCGACAGGGAAACACTGAAGCTTTCTTT	CASRQGNTEAFF
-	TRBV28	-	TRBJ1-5	TGTGCCAGCAGTTTTGGGACAAATTTACGGAGCAATCAGCCCCAGCATTTT	CASSFGTNLRSNQPQHF
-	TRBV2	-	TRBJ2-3	TGTGCCAGCAGTGATACACTAGCCGGGACAGATACGCAGTATTTT	CASSDTLAGTDTQYF
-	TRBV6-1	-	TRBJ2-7	TGTGCCAGCAGTGGGTTGGGTCCGACCTACGAGCAGTACTTC	CASSGLGPTYEQYF
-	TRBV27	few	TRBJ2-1	TGTGCCAGCAGTTTAGGCGTCTACAATGAGCAGTTCTTC	CASSLGVYNEQFF
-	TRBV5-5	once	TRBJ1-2	TGTGCCAGCAGCTGGACGAGCGGGGATACCTATGGCTACACCTTC	CASSWTSGDTYGYTF
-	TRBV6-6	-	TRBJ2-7	TGTGCCAGCAGTTACTTCAGACACTACGAGCAGTACTTC	CASSYFRHYEQYF
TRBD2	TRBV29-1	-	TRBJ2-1	TGCAGCGTTGTTAAGGGGACTAGGGATCAGTTCTTC	CSVVKGTRDQFF
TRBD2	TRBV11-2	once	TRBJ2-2	TGTGCCAGCAGCCTCGCGCTAGCGGGGCCAACCGGGGAGCTGTTTTTT	CASSLALAGPTGELFF
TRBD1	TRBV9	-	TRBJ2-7	TGTGCCAGCAGCGAGGACAGGACCCACTCCTACGAGCAGTACTTC	CASSEDRTHSYEQYF
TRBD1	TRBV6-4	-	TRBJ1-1	TGTGCCAGCAGGCCGGGACAGGGAACCACTGAAGCTTTCTTT	CASRPGQGTTEAFF
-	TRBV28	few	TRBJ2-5	TGTGCCAGCAGGACCGAAGACAGGTACCAAGAGACCCAGTACTTC	CASRTEDRYQETQYF
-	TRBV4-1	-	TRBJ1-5	TGCGCCAGCAGCCAAGGGCAGTATAGCAATCAGCCCCAGCATTTT	CASSQGQYSNQPQHF
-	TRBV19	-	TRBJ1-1	TGTGCCAGTAGTATTCGGGGGAACACTGAAGCTTTCTTT	CASSIRGNTEAFF
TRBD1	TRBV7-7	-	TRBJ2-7	TGTGCTAGCAGCTGGGGACAGGGGAGCTACGAGCAGTACTTC	CASSWGQGSYEQYF
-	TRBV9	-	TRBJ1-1	TGTGCCAGCAGCGTGGACGGTGGGGGGACTGAAGCTTTCTTT	CASSVDGGGTEAFF
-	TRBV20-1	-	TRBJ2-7	TGCAGTGCTAGAGTGAGCCGGGACCATTACTTC	CSARVSRDHYF
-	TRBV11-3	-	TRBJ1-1	TGTGCCAGTGGACAGTCGGACCAGGTATACACTGAAGCTTTCTTT	CASGQSDQVYTEAFF
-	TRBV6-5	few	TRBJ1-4	TGTGCCAGCAGTTTTATGGGGATCAGGCCTAATGAAAAACTGTTTTTT	CASSFMGIRPNEKLFF
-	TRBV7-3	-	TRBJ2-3	TGTGCCAGCAGCTACCATTCCCCCCAGGGACTCACAGATACGCAGTATTTT	CASSYHSPQGLTDTQYF
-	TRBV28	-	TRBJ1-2	TGTGCCAGCAGTTTATCGTACTATGGCTACACCTTC	CASSLSYYGYTF
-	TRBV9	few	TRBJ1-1	TGTGCCAGCAGCCCCAGAGACACTGAAGCTTTCTTT	CASSPRDTEAFF
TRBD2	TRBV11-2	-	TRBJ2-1	TGTGCCAGCAGCTTAATACTAGCGGGGGGATCCTACAATGAGCAGTTCTTC	CASSLILAGGSYNEQFF
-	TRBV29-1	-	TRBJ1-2	TGCAGCGTTATTCTGCCGGGAACCAGCCAACGGGGCTACACCTTC	CSVILPGTSQRGYTF
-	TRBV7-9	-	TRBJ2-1	TGTGCCAGCAGCTTGGCCAGGACACTCAATGAGCAGTTCTTC	CASSLARTLNEQFF
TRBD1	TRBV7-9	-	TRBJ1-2	TGTGCCAGCAGCTTAGTATTGTATAGGGCACAGGGGGCGTCAGGCTACACCTTC	CASSLVLYRAQGASGYTF
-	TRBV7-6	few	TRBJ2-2	TGTGCCAGCAGCCCCGACAGGTCGAGGGGGGAGCTGTTTTTT	CASSPDRSRGELFF
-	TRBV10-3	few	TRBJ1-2	TGTGCCATCAGCCAAACCGTGGGGGATGGCTACACCTTC	CAISQTVGDGYTF
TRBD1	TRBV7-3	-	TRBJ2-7	TGTGCCAGCAGCTTAGGGACAGGCTCCTACGAGCAGTACTTC	CASSLGTGSYEQYF
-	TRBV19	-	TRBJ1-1	TGTGCCACCGTTCCAGGATGGGGCGATACTGAAGCTTTCTTT	CATVPGWGDTEAFF
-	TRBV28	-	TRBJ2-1	TGTGCCAGCAGTCTCCCCATCGGAGGTTACAATGAGCAGTTCTTC	CASSLPIGGYNEQFF
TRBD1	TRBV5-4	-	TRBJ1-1	TGTGCCAGCAGCCACCACAGGGGCGGGAGCACTGAAGCTTTCTTT	CASSHHRGGSTEAFF
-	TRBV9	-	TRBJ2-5	TGTGCCAGCAGCGTAGGGGGCCGCCGTCAGGAGACCCAGTACTTC	CASSVGGRRQETQYF
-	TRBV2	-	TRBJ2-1	TGTGCCAGCAGTCCCCTCTCCGGGGGTGGGAATGAGCAGTTCTTC	CASSPLSGGGNEQFF
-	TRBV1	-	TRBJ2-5	TGCACCAGCAGCCAAGATCGTCGGGCCCCTAGCGGGGGAAGGGAGACCCAGTACTTC	CTSSQDRRAPSGGRETQYF
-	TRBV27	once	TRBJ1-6	TGTGCCAGCAGGAGTGGCTCCTATAATTCACCCCTCCACTTT	CASRSGSYNSPLHF
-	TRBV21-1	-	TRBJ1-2	TGTGCCAGCAGCGGCCGAAAGACAGGAAAGATTAACTATGGCTACACCTTC	CASSGRKTGKINYGYTF
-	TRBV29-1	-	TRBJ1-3	TGCAGCGTTGTCGGCACAGCAGGAAACACCATATATTTT	CSVVGTAGNTIYF
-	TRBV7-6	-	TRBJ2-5	TGTGCCAGCAGCCATACTACCGGGACCGGGGGGACCCAGTACTTC	CASSHTTGTGGTQYF
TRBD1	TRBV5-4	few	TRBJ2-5	TGTGCCAGCAGCTACCCAATGCAGGGGGCAGAGACCCAGTACTTC	CASSYPMQGAETQYF
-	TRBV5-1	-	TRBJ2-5	TGCGCCAGCAGCCAGGACGTTTTAGAGACCCAGTACTTC	CASSQDVLETQYF
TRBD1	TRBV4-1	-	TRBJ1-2	TGCGCCAGCAGCCAAGACGACGGCAGGGGGCTGTATGGCTACACCTTC	CASSQDDGRGLYGYTF
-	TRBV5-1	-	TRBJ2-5	TGCGCCAGCTACCTTTGGGGGGAAGAGGCCCAGTACTTC	CASYLWGEEAQYF
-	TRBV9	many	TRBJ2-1	TGTGCCAGCAGCGTAGCCGCGGGGGCCTCCTACAATGAGCAGTTCTTC	CASSVAAGASYNEQFF
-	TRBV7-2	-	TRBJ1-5	TGTGCCAGCAGCCAAGGGTCCTATAGCAATCAGCCCCAGCATTTT	CASSQGSYSNQPQHF
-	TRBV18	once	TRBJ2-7	TGTGCCAGCTCACCACCCTCGCGGGTGACGGTGTACGAGCAGTACTTC	CASSPPSRVTVYEQYF
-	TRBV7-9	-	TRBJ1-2	TGTGCCAGCAGCTTAAGTCACGGCTACACCTTC	CASSLSHGYTF
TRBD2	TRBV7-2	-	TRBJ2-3	TGTGCCAGCAGCCTCTTAGCGGGGGGGGGCACAGATACGCAGTATTTT	CASSLLAGGGTDTQYF
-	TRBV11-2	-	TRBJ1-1	TGTGCCAGCAGCTTAGATTGGCGGGGAGACCGGAGCACTGAAGCTTTCTTT	CASSLDWRGDRSTEAFF
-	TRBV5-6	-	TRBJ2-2	TGTGCCAGCAGCGATCTGGGCGGGGAGCTGTTTTTT	CASSDLGGELFF
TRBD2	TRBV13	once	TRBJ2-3	TGTGCCAGCAGCACCGGACTAGCGGTTACAGATACGCAGTATTTT	CASSTGLAVTDTQYF